These T cell receptor beta chains were read from a single sample in a study of beta chain features in type 1 diabetes. Generated by immunoSEQ multiplex PCR, the TCRdb table keeps only in-frame clones and is missing some. There are about 44,000 clones in the sample; roughly 68% occur only once, and less than 2.5% lies in the top ten. The material sequenced was Tregs from blood. Receptor source: a woman under 30 with type 1 diabetes. Both conserved end residues are part of each CDR3. A D gene is named only where the DNA matches it firmly. The size of a clone is reported for some rows only, either as once, few or many, or as a class for expanded clones.

cdr3_nt cdr3_aa v_call clone_size j_call d_call
TGTGCCAGCAGTCCAGGGGACAGATTTAACTATGGCTACACCTTC CASSPGDRFNYGYTF TRBV2 NA TRBJ1-2 TRBD1
TGTGCCAGCAGCTACGGGGGTTGGCTCGAGAACTCCTACGAGCAGTACTTC CASSYGGWLENSYEQYF TRBV7-9 NA TRBJ2-7 NA
TGCGCCAGCAGCTTCACAGGGGGCAGTCAGCCCCAGCATTTT CASSFTGGSQPQHF TRBV5-1 NA TRBJ1-5 TRBD1
TGTGCCAGCACAGGGGCACATCAGCCCCAGCATTTT CASTGAHQPQHF TRBV28 NA TRBJ1-5 NA
TGTGCCAGCAGCTTACGACTAGCGGCCCTCGATGAGCAGTTCTTC CASSLRLAALDEQFF TRBV13 NA TRBJ2-1 TRBD2
TGTGCCTGCCGGGGTTCTGGGGCCAACGTCCTGACTTTC CACRGSGANVLTF TRBV19 NA TRBJ2-6 NA
TGTGCCAGCAGCCAAGTCGGGACTCCCTCGGATACGCAGTATTTT CASSQVGTPSDTQYF TRBV4-2 NA TRBJ2-3 NA
TGTGCCAGCAGCCCCCTCGGAGGTACCTACGAGCAGTACTTC CASSPLGGTYEQYF TRBV7-8 NA TRBJ2-7 NA
TGTGCCAGCAGCTTATCCCGGAGAAACATTCAGTACTTC CASSLSRRNIQYF TRBV7-2 NA TRBJ2-4 NA
TGTGCCAGTAGTATAAAGGGGATTATAGGGGCCACTGAAGCTTTCTTT CASSIKGIIGATEAFF TRBV19 NA TRBJ1-1 NA
TGCGCCAGCAGCCAAGGGACAGTCCTCTCTGGAAACACCATATATTTT CASSQGTVLSGNTIYF TRBV4-3 NA TRBJ1-3 NA
TGTGCCAGCAGTTATCGGGGGAGAGCGGGCACAGATACGCAGTATTTT CASSYRGRAGTDTQYF TRBV6-6 NA TRBJ2-3 NA
TGCGCCAGCAGCCAAGGACTAGCGGAGACCCAGTACTTC CASSQGLAETQYF TRBV4-3 NA TRBJ2-5 TRBD2
TGTGCCAGCAGCCTCTTGTTAGGACTAGACTCGGAGAATGAGCAGTTCTTC CASSLLLGLDSENEQFF TRBV7-8 NA TRBJ2-1 TRBD2
TGTGCCAGCTCACCAAGAGGGGGCTGGTCAGATACGCAGTATTTT CASSPRGGWSDTQYF TRBV18 NA TRBJ2-3 TRBD1
TGTGCCAGCAGCCCTCAAGCCCTAGCGGGGGCGAGAGATACGCAGTATTTT CASSPQALAGARDTQYF TRBV9 NA TRBJ2-3 TRBD2
TGTGCCAGCAGTCAATATGGCGAGCAGTTCTTC CASSQYGEQFF TRBV27 NA TRBJ2-1 NA
TGTGCCAGCAGCACCGGGACAGCCACTTACGAGCAGTACTTC CASSTGTATYEQYF TRBV7-2 NA TRBJ2-7 TRBD1
TGTGCCAGCAGCTTAGTAACAGGGCTAGCAACTAATGAAAAACTGTTTTTT CASSLVTGLATNEKLFF TRBV7-9 NA TRBJ1-4 NA
TGTGCCAGCAGTTTGACAGGGCAGAACACTGAAGCTTTCTTT CASSLTGQNTEAFF TRBV6-5 NA TRBJ1-1 TRBD1
TGTGCCAGCAGCGTAGAGGGGACAAGTAATGAAAAACTGTTTTTT CASSVEGTSNEKLFF TRBV9 NA TRBJ1-4 NA
TGTGCCAGCGGGGGGGCTGACTATGGCTACACCTTC CASGGADYGYTF TRBV2 NA TRBJ1-2 NA
TGTGCCATCAGTGAGTCAGCCGGCGGGGGGTACAATGAGCAGTTCTTC CAISESAGGGYNEQFF TRBV10-3 NA TRBJ2-1 TRBD2
TGTGCCAGCAGTTTATACAGGGGGCACTACGAGCAGTACTTC CASSLYRGHYEQYF TRBV27 NA TRBJ2-7 TRBD1
TGTGCCAGCAGCTCGATCGGACAGGCTAACTATGGCTACACCTTC CASSSIGQANYGYTF TRBV5-6 NA TRBJ1-2 TRBD1
TGTGCCAGCAGCACGCGCCAGACAGGGCCGAACACCGGGGAGCTGTTTTTT CASSTRQTGPNTGELFF TRBV11-3 NA TRBJ2-2 TRBD1
TGTGCCATCAGTGGGCGGGGGGGGTCGGACACTGAAGCTTTCTTT CAISGRGGSDTEAFF TRBV10-3 NA TRBJ1-1 NA
TGTGCCAGCAGCTTATCTAGTCGGGAGACCCAGTACTTC CASSLSSRETQYF TRBV7-3 NA TRBJ2-5 NA
TGTGCCACCAGCAGAGATGGGTCCGGGGGTGGTGAGCAGTTCTTC CATSRDGSGGGEQFF TRBV15 NA TRBJ2-1 NA
TGTGCCAGCAGCTTAACAGGACTAGTGGTTCTAGGAGATACGCAGTATTTT CASSLTGLVVLGDTQYF TRBV5-5 once TRBJ2-3 TRBD2
TGTGCCAGCAGCTTGGCCGTGCAGGGGGCGTATAGCAATCAGCCCCAGCATTTT CASSLAVQGAYSNQPQHF TRBV5-6 NA TRBJ1-5 TRBD1
TGTGCCAGCAGCCCACGGACAGGGGGGGACTACGAGCAGTACTTC CASSPRTGGDYEQYF TRBV7-2 NA TRBJ2-7 TRBD1
TGTGCCAGTAGTATACGAACAGGCTATGGCTACACCTTC CASSIRTGYGYTF TRBV19 NA TRBJ1-2 NA
TGTGCCAGCAGCTCTCAGATGAACACCGGGGAGCTGTTTTTT CASSSQMNTGELFF TRBV7-3 few TRBJ2-2 NA
TGTGCCTGGAGTCGTCTACCACCGGGACTCCACCCCGATACGCAGTATTTT CAWSRLPPGLHPDTQYF TRBV30 NA TRBJ2-3 NA
TGTGCCAGCAGCTTAGCGTTGACTAGCGGGGGGGTGAGCACAGATACGCAGTATTTT CASSLALTSGGVSTDTQYF TRBV7-2 NA TRBJ2-3 TRBD2
TGTGCCAGCAGCCCAATATGGGGGGTAACCACTGAAGCTTTCTTT CASSPIWGVTTEAFF TRBV7-2 few TRBJ1-1 NA
TGCAGCGTTGCCTTTAGCGGAACCTACAATGAGCAGTTCTTC CSVAFSGTYNEQFF TRBV29-1 NA TRBJ2-1 NA
TGCAGCGTTGATGAGGAGGGGCGAAGCAATCAGCCCCAGCATTTT CSVDEEGRSNQPQHF TRBV29-1 few TRBJ1-5 NA
TGTGCCAGCAGCTCCATGGGACAGGGGGCAACAGATACGCAGTATTTT CASSSMGQGATDTQYF TRBV7-9 few TRBJ2-3 TRBD1
TGTGCCAGCAGCCACCTCACGGGGGGTAATTACAATGAGCAGTTCTTC CASSHLTGGNYNEQFF TRBV6-6 few TRBJ2-1 TRBD2
TGTGCCATCACCCGGGGGGGCCAGCCCTACGAGCAGTACTTC CAITRGGQPYEQYF TRBV10-3 NA TRBJ2-7 TRBD2
TGTGCCAGCAGCTTTCGGTTAGCGGGAGGCGGGACGCAGTATTTT CASSFRLAGGGTQYF TRBV5-6 NA TRBJ2-3 TRBD2
TGCGCCAGCAGCGACAGGGGGAACACTGAAGCTTTCTTT CASSDRGNTEAFF TRBV4-3 NA TRBJ1-1 TRBD1
TGTGCTAGTAGGGTGACAGGGTTTCAAGTAGGCACTGAAGCTTTCTTT CASRVTGFQVGTEAFF TRBV12-5 NA TRBJ1-1 TRBD1